This TCR beta chain emerged from a study of CD8 T cells in Susac syndrome. About the research overall: When their blood was taken, the Susac syndrome patients had either not yet had any therapy, were taking corticosteroids, or were taking intravenous immunoglobulin alone.

The authors reverse transcribed about 0.5 to 1 ug RNA with random hexamers. A single record per CDR3 protein comes from TCRdb applying MiXCR to the immunoSEQ multiplex PCR reads. Of some 68,000 distinct CDR3 sequences listed, 93% were seen once; the top ten hold around 0.15%. Per germline, CDR1 DFQATT and CDR2 SNEGSKA (reference sequence). The CDR3 runs to 13 residues. V lost 0 bases to trimming and J lost 4 bases, with 9 bases between them. The TCR originated in a human donor with Susac syndrome. V and J are TRBV20-1 and TRBJ1-2; TRBD1 might be the D (5 bases). The source material was CD4+ T cells from PBMCs. CDR3 loop: CSAREGGSYGYTF. CDR3 DNA sequence: TGCAGTGCTAGAGAGGGGGGGAGCTATGGCTACACCTTC.